By share, the clone carrying this T cell receptor beta chain ranks as large. The antigen remains unidentified. Each library started from 15 ng of total RNA using the QIAseq Immune Repertoire TCR panel. TCRdb ran MiXCR on the reads and lists one entry per CDR3 protein. The table shows about 510 distinct CDR3 sequences, with around 7.1% occurring only once. The CDR3 covers 15 residues. Germline assignment: CDR1 LNHDA and CDR2 SQIVND (reference sequence). V dropped 6 bases and J dropped 7; count of bases not matched to a gene: 9. Sorting of live CD3+CD8+TCRalphabeta+ cells by PD-1 and/or TIGIT gave four subsets. These data are taken from a study of circulating CD8 cells and anti-PD-1 response in melanoma. Study-wide results and caveats: Experiments were generally run without replicates. A small cohort with few responders supplied the baseline and M1 comparisons. TIGIT repertoires were least diverse, DNEG repertoires most diverse. Previously treated and treatment-naive patients were pooled together.

The rearrangement links TRBV19 to TRBJ1-6; 7 positions match TRBD1. The clonotype comes from a human donor with melanoma. Material: CD8+ T cells from PBMCs, obtained at baseline or after one month of anti-PD-1 therapy (not recorded which). CDR3 sequence: CASRHSTGANSPLHF. DNA for the CDR3: TGTGCCAGTAGGCACAGTACAGGGGCAAATTCACCCCTCCACTTT. Supplemented by reference TRBV19 and TRBJ1-6, the full variable domain reads DGGITQSPKYLFRKEGQNVTLSCEQNLNHDAMYWYRQDPGQGLRLIYYSQIVNDFQKGDIAEGYSVSREKKESFPLTVTSAQKNPTAFYLCASRHSTGANSPLHFGNGTRLTVT.